This T cell receptor beta chain derives from a study of T cell responses to AZD1222 COVID-19 vaccine. Whole-study findings and limits: Increased Spike-specific TCR breadth and depth were observed after two AZD1222 doses. The donors showed a predominance of white British ancestry and of females, with possible underestimation of clonal diversity. Unmutated variant regions are reportedly the target of nearly half of TCRs that are spike-specific.

Assay used: immunoSEQ multiplex PCR; TCRdb lists only in-frame clones, some missing. This sample has over 85,000 clones; nearly 90% occur once, and the top ten carry around 8%. The CDR3 runs 14 residues. V lost 0 bases, J lost 1 base, and 6 bases lay in between. Germline V gene sequence: CDR1 MNHEY, CDR2 SVGEGT. As concerns this clone: Its antigen is not identified.

The rearrangement links TRBV6-2 or TRBV6-3 to TRBJ1-1, with D unclear. The sample here was peripheral blood, taken on day 0 of AZD1222 vaccination. This TCR was sampled from an adult in good health. The CDR3, as DNA: TGTGCCAGCAGTTACTCGATGGCGAACACTGAAGCTTTCTTT. This translates into CASSYSMANTEAFF.